The next 25 T cell receptor beta chains were all read from a single sample in a study of beta chain features in type 1 diabetes. The sequenced template was cDNA made from the entire isolated RNA. Clones were read by immunoSEQ multiplex PCR, and TCRdb kept only the in-frame ones, dropping some. The sample has hundreds of thousands of clones, about a sixth seen once. The sequencing sample was made of naive CD4+ T cells from blood. These TCRs come from a woman aged 18-35 years in good health.

The chain joins TRBV4-3 to TRBJ1-2; perhaps TRBD1 as D (5 bases). CDR1 is LGHNA, CDR2 YSLEER, per germline. The ends were cut back, 0 bases at V and 7 bases at J, with 15 bases in the middle. The CDR3 covers 15 residues. The CDR3 DNA is TGCGCCAGCAGCCAAGATTTTGTAACAGGACGTGGCTACACCTTC. Amino acid sequence: CASSQDFVTGRGYTF.

This clone has a handful of counts. J is TRBJ2-7 and V is TRBV9; D may be TRBD1 (6 bases). This CDR3 has 16 amino acids. V dropped 3 bases and J dropped 0 bases, with 16 bases sitting between them. Germline-derived CDR1 and CDR2 are SGDLS and YYNGEE. The CDR3 coding sequence is TGTGCCAGCAGCGCAGGGGTCGGGCAGAGCTCCTACGAGCAGTACTTC. Translation gives CASSAGVGQSSYEQYF.

The rearrangement uses TRBV19 and TRBJ2-5; 10 nucleotides agree with TRBD1. This CDR3 comprises 14 residues. CDR1 is LNHDA, CDR2 SQIVND, per germline (reference sequence). Losses at the gene ends were 6 bases for V and 1 base for J; bases not matched to a gene: 2. The CDR3 protein is CASRRTGGQETQYF. CDR3 coding DNA: TGTGCCAGTAGACGGACAGGGGGCCAAGAGACCCAGTACTTC.

This clone was seen a handful of times. This chain uses TRBV4-3 with TRBJ1-5; no clear D gene. Trimming left V 0 bases short and J 5 bases short, with 8 bases between. Germline V CDR1 and CDR2: LGHNA, YSLEER. The CDR3 runs 14 residues. The CDR3 nucleotides are TGCGCCAGCAGCCAAGATCTGTGGGATCAGCCCCAGCATTTT. Translating it yields CASSQDLWDQPQHF.

The chain has TRBV5-1 and TRBJ2-5, with 7 bases lining up with TRBD1. The CDR3 is made up of 16 amino acids. V was clipped by 4 bases and J by 1 base; unmatched bases: 10. CDR1 is SGHRS, CDR2 YFSETQ, per germline. The CDR3 here is CASSPTKTGIQETQYF. The CDR3 nucleotides read TGCGCCAGCAGCCCGACGAAGACAGGGATCCAAGAGACCCAGTACTTC.

This clone was detected a few times. A much larger clone sits a single nucleotide away, making a read error possible. Other DNA sequences from this sample encode an identical CDR3 as well. This chain links TRBV7-6 with TRBJ2-5, with no clear D. Between the trimmed V and J ends, which lost 4 bases and 4 bases, there was a span of 4 bases. In germline, CDR1 is SGHVS, CDR2 FNYEAQ. The CDR3 is 11 residues long. The CDR3 loop reads CASSSGETQYF. CDR3 nucleotides: TGTGCCAGCAGCTCAGGAGAGACCCAGTACTTC.

The V gene is TRBV5-4, the J gene TRBJ1-1; maybe TRBD1 (6 bases). The germline CDR1 and CDR2 sequences are SGHNT and YYREEE (reference sequence). Trimming took off 1 base at V and 4 bases at J, with 17 bases between the two ends. CDR3 length equals 16 residues. The CDR3 coding sequence is TGTGCCAGCAGCTTGTCACAGGGCCGGGTGGGCACTGAAGCTTTCTTT. Protein sequence: CASSLSQGRVGTEAFF.

This clone was seen more than once but under ten times. The chain recombines TRBV7-9 with TRBJ2-5, with D possibly called TRBD1 or TRBD2 (5 bases each). Germline CDR1 is SEHNR and CDR2 is FQNEAQ (reference sequence). V was trimmed by 6 bases and J by 0 bases, leaving 11 bases between them. CDR3 size: 14 residues. The CDR3 protein is CASSPGTYQETQYF. CDR3 coding DNA: TGTGCCAGCAGTCCGGGGACGTACCAAGAGACCCAGTACTTC.

The chain has TRBV7-8 and TRBJ2-1; D gene uncertain. Germline assignment: CDR1 SGHVS and CDR2 FQNEAQ. The V and J ends lost 5 bases and 0 bases respectively, with 8 bases between them. This CDR3 comprises 14 residues. Here the CDR3 DNA reads TGTGCCAGCAGCCCCCGTAGCTCCTACAATGAGCAGTTCTTC. As protein: CASSPRSSYNEQFF. The whole variable domain, remainder taken from reference TRBV7-8 and TRBJ2-1, is GAGVSQSPRYKVAKRGQDVALRCDPISGHVSLFWYQQALGQGPEFLTYFQNEAQLDKSGLPSDRFFAERPEGSVSTLKIQRTQQEDSAVYLCASSPRSSYNEQFFGPGTRLTVL.

This sequence joins TRBV27 and TRBJ2-2; 9 nucleotides align to TRBD2. The V segment lost 3 bases and the J segment 1 base; nucleotides outside the gene matches: 15. In germline, CDR1 is MNHEY, CDR2 SMNVEV (reference sequence). The CDR3 runs 20 residues. CDR3 DNA sequence: TGTGCCAGCAGTTTGTCGCCGGGCAGTCTAGCGGGACTGAACACCGGGGAGCTGTTTTTT. It encodes CASSLSPGSLAGLNTGELFF.

The rearrangement joins TRBV6-5 to TRBJ2-6; D possibly corresponds to TRBD2 (5 bases). Germline V gene sequence: CDR1 MNHEY, CDR2 SVGAGI. The CDR3 length is 15 residues. Trimming shortened V by 8 bases and J by 2 bases, and 13 bases separated the two germline ends. The CDR3 DNA is TGTGCCAGCTCGAATCGGGGAGCTGGGGCCAACGTCCTGACTTTC. As protein: CASSNRGAGANVLTF.

This clone was seen only a few times. This rearrangement joins TRBV7-2 to TRBJ1-3; possibly TRBD1 for D (6 bases). Germline lookup yields CDR1 SGHTA and CDR2 FQGNSA. Trimming shortened V by 2 bases and J by 0 bases, and 11 bases separated the two germline ends. The CDR3 contains 16 residues. CDR3 loop: CASSLQGRHSGNTIYF. In DNA, the CDR3 is TGTGCCAGCAGCTTACAGGGGAGACACTCTGGAAACACCATATATTTT.

The V gene is TRBV29-1, the J gene TRBJ1-1; D may be TRBD1 (5 bases). The germline V gene has CDR1 SQVTM and CDR2 ANQGSEA. The CDR3 runs to 15 residues. V gave up 4 bases and J gave up 3 bases, with 18 bases separating them. DNA for the CDR3: TGCAGCGTTGTAAGGCAGGGACTTTGGGACACTGAAGCTTTCTTT. This gives the protein CSVVRQGLWDTEAFF.

Details on this clone: Other DNA sequences in the same sample also yield this CDR3. This chain uses TRBV7-3 with TRBJ2-2; D gene uncertain. Germline assignment: CDR1 SGHTA and CDR2 FQGTGA. CDR3 length: 12 residues. The V gene lost 2 bases and the J gene lost 6 bases, with 4 bases spanning the gap. The CDR3 DNA is TGTGCCAGCAGCTTATCCGCCGGGGAGCTGTTTTTT. This encodes CASSLSAGELFF.

The chain couples TRBV7-9 to TRBJ2-3; unclear D gene. The CDR3 sequence is 16 residues long. Germline CDR1 is SEHNR and CDR2 is FQNEAQ (reference sequence). V was clipped by 6 bases and J by 2 bases, with 18 bases between them. As DNA, the CDR3 is TGTGCCAGCAGTTTTCCCGTCCGGACCAACACAGATACGCAGTATTTT. As protein: CASSFPVRTNTDTQYF.

The rearrangement joins TRBV28 to TRBJ2-7; weak D call: TRBD1 (6 bases). The CDR3 has 12 amino acids. Germline V gives CDR1 MDHEN, CDR2 SYDVKM. V was shortened by 7 bases and J by 4 bases, with 11 bases between the two germline ends. Written as DNA, the CDR3 is TGTGCCAGCACGGACAGACTGTACGAGCAGTACTTC. Its translation is CASTDRLYEQYF.

This clone has just a few counts. This chain uses TRBV7-9 with TRBJ2-2; TRBD2 matches at 11 bases. The CDR3 has 16 residues. V dropped 2 bases and J dropped 9; count of bases not matched to a gene: 8. Germline assignment: CDR1 SEHNR and CDR2 FQNEAQ (reference sequence). The CDR3 region is CASSLTSGSIKRELFF. The CDR3 bases are TGTGCCAGCAGCTTAACTAGCGGGAGTATTAAACGGGAGCTGTTTTTT. Full variable domain (missing parts from reference TRBV7-9 and TRBJ2-2): DTGVSQNPRHKITKRGQNVTFRCDPISEHNRLYWYRQTLGQGPEFLTYFQNEAQLEKSRLLSDRFSAERPKGSFSTLEIQRTEQGDSAMYLCASSLTSGSIKRELFFGEGSRLTVL.

This rearrangement joins TRBV4-3 to TRBJ1-4; D is uncertain. Trimming left V 1 base short and J 7 bases short, with 16 bases between. Germline CDR1 LGHNA, CDR2 YSLEER. This CDR3 has 16 residues. CDR3 loop: CASSQGAGEPTEKLFF. The CDR3 nucleotides are TGCGCCAGCAGCCAAGGGGCCGGGGAACCTACTGAAAAACTGTTTTTT.

J is TRBJ2-7 and V is TRBV18; 9 positions match TRBD1. The CDR3 extends over 14 amino acids. J was trimmed by 4 bases and V by 6 bases; bases with no gene match: 7. The germline V gene has CDR1 KGHSH and CDR2 LQKENI. CDR3 protein: CASSPGTGRYEQYF. The CDR3 bases are TGTGCCAGCTCTCCCGGGACAGGGCGGTACGAGCAGTACTTC. The full variable domain, its missing parts supplied by reference TRBV18 and TRBJ2-7, is NAGVMQNPRHLVRRRGQEARLRCSPMKGHSHVYWYRQLPEEGLKFMVYLQKENIIDESGMPKERFSAEFPKEGPSILRIQQVVRGDSAAYFCASSPGTGRYEQYFGPGTRLTVT.

This clone was counted a few times. The genes are TRBV9 and TRBJ1-1; no clear D gene. V was clipped by 3 bases and J by 3 bases, with 9 bases between them. Germline V gene data show CDR1 as SGDLS and CDR2 as YYNGEE. This CDR3 is built from 13 residues. Here the CDR3 DNA reads TGTGCCAGCAGCGCTCAATTGGACACTGAAGCTTTCTTT. As protein: CASSAQLDTEAFF.

This clone has just a few counts. The CDR3 region has the DNA TGCAGCGTTGCAACCAAAACCTACGAGCAGTACTTC. It encodes CSVATKTYEQYF. The chain uses TRBV29-1 and TRBJ2-7; D is undetermined. V was cut by 4 bases and J by 2 bases, with 9 bases left in between. CDR3 length equals 12 residues. Germline values: CDR1 SQVTM, CDR2 ANQGSEA.

This sequence joins TRBV15 and TRBJ2-3; D is perhaps TRBD1 or TRBD2 (5 bases each). The germline gives CDR1 LNHNV, CDR2 YYDKDF (reference sequence). Trimming stripped 5 bases from V and 5 bases from J, with 17 bases between. The CDR3 consists of 15 residues. The CDR3 region has the DNA TGTGCCACCAGCGGGGGAAGGGGCCCCGGAGATACGCAGTATTTT. This translates into CATSGGRGPGDTQYF. The variable domain in full, completed from reference TRBV15 and TRBJ2-3, reads DAMVIQNPRYQVTQFGKPVTLSCSQTLNHNVMYWYQQKSSQAPKLLFHYYDKDFNNEADTPDNFQSRRPNTSFCFLDIRSPGLGDTAMYLCATSGGRGPGDTQYFGPGTRLTVL.

The chain combines TRBV5-6 with TRBJ2-5; the match to TRBD2 covers 7 bases. Germline V lookup: CDR1 SGHDT, CDR2 YYEEEE. V gave up 3 bases and J gave up 2 bases; unmatched junction bases: 7. The CDR3 contains 15 residues. The CDR3 loop reads CASSSIKAGQETQYF. DNA for the CDR3: TGTGCCAGCAGCTCCATCAAAGCGGGACAAGAGACCCAGTACTTC.

This clone has more than one count but fewer than ten. The rearrangement uses TRBV25-1 and TRBJ2-7; 7 nucleotides match TRBD2. Germline V gene sequence: CDR1 MGHDK, CDR2 SYGVNS. This CDR3 comprises 14 residues. Unmatched junction bases numbered 12, after V lost 4 bases and J lost 9 bases. CDR3 DNA sequence: TGTGCCAGCAGTGCTAGCGGAGCCCCTTTTGGGCAGTACTTC. Its protein is CASSASGAPFGQYF.

This clone was recorded a few times. The chain employs TRBV27 and TRBJ2-2; TRBD2 might be the D (6 bases). V shed 2 bases and J shed 4 bases, with 14 bases lying between them. Per the germline V gene, CDR1 is MNHEY and CDR2 is SMNVEV (reference sequence). The CDR3 loop spans 16 amino acids. Here the CDR3 reads CASSLDRLATTGELFF. The CDR3 nucleotides read TGTGCCAGCAGTTTAGACCGTCTAGCGACCACCGGGGAGCTGTTTTTT.